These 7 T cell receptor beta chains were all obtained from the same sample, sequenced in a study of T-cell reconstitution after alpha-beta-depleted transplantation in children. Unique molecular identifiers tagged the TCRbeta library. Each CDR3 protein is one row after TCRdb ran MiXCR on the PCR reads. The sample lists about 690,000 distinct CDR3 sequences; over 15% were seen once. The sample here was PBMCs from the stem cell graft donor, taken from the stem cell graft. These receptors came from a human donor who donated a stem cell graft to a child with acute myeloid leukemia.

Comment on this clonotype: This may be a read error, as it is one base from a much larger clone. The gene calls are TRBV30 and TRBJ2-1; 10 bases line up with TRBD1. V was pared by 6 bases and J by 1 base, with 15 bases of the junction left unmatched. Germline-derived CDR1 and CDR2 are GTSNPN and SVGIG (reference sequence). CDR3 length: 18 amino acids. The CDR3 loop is CACSPGQGNIVSYNEQFF. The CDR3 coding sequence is TGTGCCTGCAGTCCGGGACAGGGGAACATAGTTTCCTACAATGAGCAGTTCTTC.

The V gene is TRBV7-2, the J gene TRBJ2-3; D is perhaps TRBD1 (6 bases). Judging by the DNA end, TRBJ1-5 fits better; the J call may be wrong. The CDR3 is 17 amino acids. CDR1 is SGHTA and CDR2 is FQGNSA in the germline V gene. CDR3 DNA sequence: TGTGCCAGCAGCTCTAACCGGGACATACTGAGCACAGATACGCAGCATTTT. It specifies CASSSNRDILSTDTQHF.

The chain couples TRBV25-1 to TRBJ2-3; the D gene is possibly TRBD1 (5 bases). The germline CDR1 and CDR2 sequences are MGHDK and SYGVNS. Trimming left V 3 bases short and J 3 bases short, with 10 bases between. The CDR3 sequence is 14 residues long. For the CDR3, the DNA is TGTGCCAGCAGTGAGGGCAGGGCTACAGATACGCAGTATTTT. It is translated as CASSEGRATDTQYF.

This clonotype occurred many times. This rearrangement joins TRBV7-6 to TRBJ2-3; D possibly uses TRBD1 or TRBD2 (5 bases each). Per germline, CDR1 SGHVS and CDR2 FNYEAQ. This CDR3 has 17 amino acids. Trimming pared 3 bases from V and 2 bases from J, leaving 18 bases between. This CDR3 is CASSFTSFTGLTDTQYF. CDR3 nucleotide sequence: TGTGCCAGCAGCTTCACATCATTTACGGGGCTCACAGATACGCAGTATTTT.

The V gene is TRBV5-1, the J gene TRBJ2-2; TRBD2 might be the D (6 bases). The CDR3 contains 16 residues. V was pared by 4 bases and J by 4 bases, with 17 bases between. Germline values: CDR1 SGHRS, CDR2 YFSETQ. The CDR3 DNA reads TGCGCCAGCAGCAGCCGGGGGAACCGGGGCACCGGGGAGCTGTTTTTT. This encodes CASSSRGNRGTGELFF.

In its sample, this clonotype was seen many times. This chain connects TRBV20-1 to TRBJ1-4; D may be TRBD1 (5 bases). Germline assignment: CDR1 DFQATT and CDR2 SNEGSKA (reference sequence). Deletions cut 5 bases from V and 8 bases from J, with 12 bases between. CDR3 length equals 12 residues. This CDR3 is CSAGGGGEKLFF. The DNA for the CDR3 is TGCAGTGCTGGTGGGGGTGGAGAAAAACTGTTTTTT.

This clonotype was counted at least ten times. DNA of the CDR3: TGTGCCAGCAGTCGCCGAGACACCAGGAACTATGGCTACACCTTC. Encoded protein: CASSRRDTRNYGYTF. V is TRBV12-3 or TRBV12-4 and J is TRBJ1-2; D is uncertain. The CDR3 consists of 15 residues. Trimming pared 5 bases from V and 2 bases from J, leaving 15 bases between.